The 15 T cell receptor beta chains given below trace back to one sample, sequenced in a study of technical replicates of blood from several donors. Libraries were prepared by immunoSEQ multiplex PCR; TCRdb keeps only in-frame clonotypes and omits some of them. Among 55,000 to 60,000 clones listed, just over 90% were seen once. Material: PBMCs. Every receptor here comes from a human donor in good health. Some clones in this sample may be carry-over from other donors' samples.

CDR3 protein: CASSHGQGRGYTF. For the CDR3, the DNA is TGTGCCAGCAGCCACGGACAGGGGCGAGGCTACACCTTC. The rearrangement links TRBV5-4 to TRBJ1-2; 9 nucleotides align to TRBD1. The germline V gene has CDR1 SGHNT and CDR2 YYREEE (reference sequence). With 4 bases clipped from V and 8 bases from J, the junction kept 6 bases outside the gene matches. This CDR3 has 13 residues.

The chain is built from TRBV11-2 and TRBJ1-5; D gene ambiguous. V was clipped by 5 bases and J by 7 bases, with 12 bases between them. Germline values: CDR1 SGHAT, CDR2 FQNNGV. The CDR3 contains 13 residues. CDR3 in DNA: TGTGCCAGCAGCCCTGGGCGGAGGCAGCCCCAGCATTTT. This translates into CASSPGRRQPQHF.

The gene calls are TRBV6-1 and TRBJ1-2; D is unresolved. V gave up 2 bases and J gave up 7 bases, with 8 bases separating them. In germline, CDR1 is MNHNS, CDR2 SASEGT. This CDR3 is built from 12 residues. The CDR3 coding sequence is TGTGCCAGCAGTGAAATCGGGAGTGGCTACACCTTC. It specifies CASSEIGSGYTF.

V is TRBV5-6 and J is TRBJ2-7, with D maybe TRBD1 (9 bases). CDR3 size: 16 residues. Trimming shortened V by 4 bases and J by 3 bases, and 20 bases separated the two germline ends. Germline CDR1 is SGHDT and CDR2 is YYEEEE. In nucleotides, the CDR3 is TGTGCCAGCAGCCGGGGGGGCGGGACAGGGTACTACGAGCAGTACTTC. Its protein is CASSRGGGTGYYEQYF.

The chain couples TRBV7-2 to TRBJ1-6; no clear D gene. The CDR3 extends over 16 amino acids. Germline-derived CDR1 and CDR2 are SGHTA and FQGNSA. V was trimmed by 0 bases and J by 7 bases, leaving 13 bases between them. CDR3 nucleotides: TGTGCCAGCAGCTTAGCCGTTGGAGGGATCAATTCACCCCTCCACTTT. Encoded protein: CASSLAVGGINSPLHF.

The rearrangement links TRBV13 to TRBJ2-7, with D uncertain. Germline lookup yields CDR1 PRHDT and CDR2 FYEKMQ (reference sequence). The CDR3 totals 13 residues. The ends were cut back, 5 bases at V and 2 bases at J, with 10 bases in the middle. CDR3 DNA: TGTGCCAGCAGCCCCCTATCGACCTACGAGCAGTACTTC. Protein product: CASSPLSTYEQYF. Based on the CDR3 plus reference TRBV13 and TRBJ2-7, the full variable domain is AAGVIQSPRHLIKEKRETATLKCYPIPRHDTVYWYQQGPGQDPQFLISFYEKMQSDKGSIPDRFSAQQFSDYHSELNMSSLELGDSALYFCASSPLSTYEQYFGPGTRLTVT.

The chain employs TRBV9 and TRBJ1-4, with D tentatively TRBD1 (6 bases). CDR3 size: 17 residues. The germline gives CDR1 SGDLS, CDR2 YYNGEE. Trimming stripped 0 bases from V and 7 bases from J, with 19 bases between. CDR3 DNA sequence: TGTGCCAGCAGCGTAGGCCAGGGGCCGGGATTAGGTGAAAAACTGTTTTTT. This gives the protein CASSVGQGPGLGEKLFF.

The chain is built from TRBV4-1 and TRBJ1-4; 8 bases match TRBD1. The V gene end was trimmed by 0 bases and the J gene end by 5 bases; junction bases not matched to a gene: 5. CDR1 and CDR2 from the germline V gene are MGHRA and YSYEKL. The CDR3 extends over 16 amino acids. Written as DNA, the CDR3 is TGCGCCAGCAGCCAAGATTGGTACAGGGGGAATGAAAAACTGTTTTTT. Protein product: CASSQDWYRGNEKLFF.

The V call is TRBV5-8, the J call TRBJ2-7; possible D gene TRBD1, 7 bases. Trimming removed 1 base from V and 2 bases from J, with 16 bases in between. Germline assignment: CDR1 SGHTS and CDR2 YDEGEE. The CDR3 runs 16 residues. This CDR3 is CASSLSAGGRTYEQYF. CDR3 DNA: TGTGCCAGCAGCTTGTCGGCAGGGGGGAGAACCTACGAGCAGTACTTC.

This clone has more than one count but fewer than ten. The CDR3 DNA is TGTGCCAGCAGCACCGTCAGGGGTGTTCGTGGCTACACCTTC. It specifies CASSTVRGVRGYTF. The chain is built from TRBV5-6 and TRBJ1-2; perhaps TRBD1 as D (6 bases). CDR1 is SGHDT, CDR2 YYEEEE, per germline. Trimming cost V 4 bases and J 7 bases, with 17 bases left between them. The CDR3 covers 14 residues.

The V gene is TRBV7-2, the J gene TRBJ1-1; tentatively, D is TRBD1 (5 bases). Germline CDR1 reads SGHTA; CDR2 reads FQGNSA. V was pared by 5 bases and J by 2 bases, with 12 bases between. The CDR3 is 14 amino acids. This CDR3 is CASSPVQDNTEAFF. CDR3 bases: TGTGCCAGCAGCCCCGTACAGGACAACACTGAAGCTTTCTTT. Full variable domain (missing parts from reference TRBV7-2 and TRBJ1-1): GAGVSQSPSNKVTEKGKDVELRCDPISGHTALYWYRQSLGQGLEFLIYFQGNSAPDKSGLPSDRFSAERTGGSVSTLTIQRTQQEDSAVYLCASSPVQDNTEAFFGQGTRLTVV.

This chain connects TRBV21-1 to TRBJ2-6; the table's D call, TRBD2, was not checked against the DNA. TRBV21-1 corresponds to a pseudogene. The CDR3 has 16 residues. In DNA, the CDR3 is TGTGCCAGCAGGACTAGCGGGATCTCTGGGGCCAACGTCCTGACTTTC. It encodes CASRTSGISGANVLTF.

The rearrangement joins TRBV5-4 to TRBJ2-3; TRBD1 aligns across 7 bases. After removal of 4 bases from V and 0 bases from J, the junction contained 5 bases not matched to a gene. CDR1 SGHNT and CDR2 YYREEE come from the germline V gene (reference sequence). The CDR3 runs 15 residues. CDR3 bases: TGTGCCAGCAGCCGGGACAGCAGTAGCACAGATACGCAGTATTTT. The encoded protein is CASSRDSSSTDTQYF.

CDR3: CASSEQVDSNQPQHF. The CDR3, as DNA: TGTGCCAGCAGCGAACAGGTGGATAGCAATCAGCCCCAGCATTTT. The chain combines TRBV7-2 with TRBJ1-5; perhaps TRBD1 as D (5 bases). The CDR3 totals 15 residues. The V end was cut by 5 bases, the J end by 0 bases, with 11 bases between. Germline V gene sequence: CDR1 SGHTA, CDR2 FQGNSA.

There are a few counts of this clone. The chain is built from TRBV6-5 and TRBJ1-1, with D uncertain. The CDR3 totals 13 residues. Germline lookup yields CDR1 MNHEY and CDR2 SVGAGI. The V end lost 2 bases, the J end lost 5 bases, and 9 bases lay between the germline ends. This chain's CDR3 is CASSYGGVTEAFF. As DNA, the CDR3 is TGTGCCAGCAGTTACGGAGGCGTAACTGAAGCTTTCTTT.